This T cell receptor beta chain was identified in a study of OX40 agonist ivuxolimab in advanced cancers. In the study overall: Patients were treated with ivuxolimab, an agonistic anti-OX40 (CD134) antibody. Dose-escalation patients had hepatocellular carcinoma, melanoma, renal cell or head and neck cancer.

Study-level points and caveats: The work left the antigen specificity of expanded peripheral T cells undetermined.

The data were produced by immunoSEQ multiplex PCR, yet TCRdb's version contains in-frame clones alone and is incomplete. This table has approximately 23,000 clones, approximately 88% appearing once. In the case of this clone: Antigen specificity is unknown.

The receptor's source is an adult with an advanced solid tumor such as melanoma, head and neck, liver or kidney cancer. Sequences were derived from CD4+ or CD8+ T cells sorted from blood, sampled in a trial of the OX40 agonist ivuxolimab.

The CDR3 sequence is CASSPRPLHEQFF. In DNA form, the CDR3 reads TGTGCCAGCAGCCCCCGACCGCTTCATGAGCAGTTCTTC. This rearrangement joins TRBV7-9 to TRBJ2-1; unclear D gene. This CDR3 region has 13 residues. The V end was cut by 5 bases, the J end by 8 bases, with 13 bases between. Per germline, CDR1 SEHNR and CDR2 FQNEAQ (reference sequence). The complete variable domain, with remaining parts taken from reference TRBV7-9 and TRBJ2-1, reads DTGVSQNPRHKITKRGQNVTFRCDPISEHNRLYWYRQTLGQGPEFLTYFQNEAQLEKSRLLSDRFSAERPKGSFSTLEIQRTEQGDSAMYLCASSPRPLHEQFFGPGTRLTVL.